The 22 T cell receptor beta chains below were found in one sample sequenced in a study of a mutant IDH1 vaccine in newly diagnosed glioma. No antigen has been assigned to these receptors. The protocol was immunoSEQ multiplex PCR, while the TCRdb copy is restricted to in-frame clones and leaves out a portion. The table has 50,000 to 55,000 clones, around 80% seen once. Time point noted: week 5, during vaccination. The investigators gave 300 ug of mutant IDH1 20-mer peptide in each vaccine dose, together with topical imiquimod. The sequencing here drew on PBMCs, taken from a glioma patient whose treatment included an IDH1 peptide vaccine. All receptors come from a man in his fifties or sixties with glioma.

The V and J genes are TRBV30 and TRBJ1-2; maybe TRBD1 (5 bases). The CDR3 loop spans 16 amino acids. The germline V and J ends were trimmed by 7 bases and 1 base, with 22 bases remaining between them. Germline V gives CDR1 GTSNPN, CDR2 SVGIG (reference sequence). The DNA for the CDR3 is TGTGCCTCCACGGGGGGTCAGGCATGGGGTAACTATGGCTACACCTTC. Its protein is CASTGGQAWGNYGYTF.

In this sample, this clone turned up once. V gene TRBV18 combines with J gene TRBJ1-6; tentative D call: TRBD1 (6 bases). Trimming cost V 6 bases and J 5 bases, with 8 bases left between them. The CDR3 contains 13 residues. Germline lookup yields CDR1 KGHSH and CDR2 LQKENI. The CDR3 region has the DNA TGTGCCAGCTCCAGGGGTGATAATTCACCCCTCCACTTT. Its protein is CASSRGDNSPLHF.

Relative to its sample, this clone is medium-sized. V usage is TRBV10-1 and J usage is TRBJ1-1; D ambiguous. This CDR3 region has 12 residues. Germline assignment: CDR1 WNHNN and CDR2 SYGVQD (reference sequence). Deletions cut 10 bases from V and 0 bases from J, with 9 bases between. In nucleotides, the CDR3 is TGCGCCATTGAAAATGTGAACACTGAAGCTTTCTTT. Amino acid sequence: CAIENVNTEAFF.

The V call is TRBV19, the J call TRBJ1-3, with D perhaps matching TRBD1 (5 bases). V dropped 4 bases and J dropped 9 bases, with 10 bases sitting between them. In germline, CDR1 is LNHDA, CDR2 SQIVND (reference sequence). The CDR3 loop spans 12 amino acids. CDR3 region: CASSRGGSTIYF. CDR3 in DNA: TGTGCCAGTAGTAGGGGGGGATCCACCATATATTTT. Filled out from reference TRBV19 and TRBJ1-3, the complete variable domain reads DGGITQSPKYLFRKEGQNVTLSCEQNLNHDAMYWYRQDPGQGLRLIYYSQIVNDFQKGDIAEGYSVSREKKESFPLTVTSAQKNPTAFYLCASSRGGSTIYFGEGSWLTVV.

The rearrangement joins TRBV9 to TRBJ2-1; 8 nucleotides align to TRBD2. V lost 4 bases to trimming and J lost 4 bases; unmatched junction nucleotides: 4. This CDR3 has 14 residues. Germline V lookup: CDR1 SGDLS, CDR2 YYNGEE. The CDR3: CASSFSGAYNEQFF. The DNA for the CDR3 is TGTGCCAGCAGCTTTAGCGGGGCTTACAATGAGCAGTTCTTC.

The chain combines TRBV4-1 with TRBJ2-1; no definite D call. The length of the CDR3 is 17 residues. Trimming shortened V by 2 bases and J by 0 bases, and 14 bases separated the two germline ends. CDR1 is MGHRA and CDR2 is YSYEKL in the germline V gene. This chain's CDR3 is CASSQLDMGFSYNEQFF. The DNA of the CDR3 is TGCGCCAGCAGCCAATTAGACATGGGATTCTCCTACAATGAGCAGTTCTTC.

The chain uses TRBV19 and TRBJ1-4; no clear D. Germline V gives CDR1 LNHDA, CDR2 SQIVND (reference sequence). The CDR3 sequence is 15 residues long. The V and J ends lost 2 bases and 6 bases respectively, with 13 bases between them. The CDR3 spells CASSISNGYHEKLFF. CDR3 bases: TGTGCCAGTAGTATAAGTAACGGATACCATGAAAAACTGTTTTTT. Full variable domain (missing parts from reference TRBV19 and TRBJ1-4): DGGITQSPKYLFRKEGQNVTLSCEQNLNHDAMYWYRQDPGQGLRLIYYSQIVNDFQKGDIAEGYSVSREKKESFPLTVTSAQKNPTAFYLCASSISNGYHEKLFFGSGTQLSVL.

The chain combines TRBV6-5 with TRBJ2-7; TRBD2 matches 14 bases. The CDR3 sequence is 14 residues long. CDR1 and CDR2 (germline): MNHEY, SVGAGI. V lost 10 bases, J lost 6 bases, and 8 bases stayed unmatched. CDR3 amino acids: CAIHRLAGGPEQYF. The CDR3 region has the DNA TGTGCCATTCATAGACTAGCGGGGGGGCCCGAGCAGTACTTC.

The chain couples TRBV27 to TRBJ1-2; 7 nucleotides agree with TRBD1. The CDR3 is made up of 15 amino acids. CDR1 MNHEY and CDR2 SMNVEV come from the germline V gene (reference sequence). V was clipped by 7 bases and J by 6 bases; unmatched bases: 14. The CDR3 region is CASTASGTAWDGYTF. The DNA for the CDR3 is TGTGCCAGCACGGCCAGTGGGACAGCTTGGGATGGCTACACCTTC.

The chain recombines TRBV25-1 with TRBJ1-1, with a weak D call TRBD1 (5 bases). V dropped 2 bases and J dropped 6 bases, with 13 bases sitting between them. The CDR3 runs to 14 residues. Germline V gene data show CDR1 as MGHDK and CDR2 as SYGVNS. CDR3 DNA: TGTGCCAGCAGTGAAAGGGCAGGGCTGGCTGAAGCTTTCTTT. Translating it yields CASSERAGLAEAFF.

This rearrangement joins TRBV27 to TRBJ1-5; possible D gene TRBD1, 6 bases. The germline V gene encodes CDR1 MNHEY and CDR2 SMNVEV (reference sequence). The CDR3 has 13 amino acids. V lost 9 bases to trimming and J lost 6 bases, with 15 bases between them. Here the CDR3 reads CASSGGGGQPQHF. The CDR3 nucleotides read TGTGCCAGTTCGGGGGGCGGGGGTCAGCCCCAGCATTTT.

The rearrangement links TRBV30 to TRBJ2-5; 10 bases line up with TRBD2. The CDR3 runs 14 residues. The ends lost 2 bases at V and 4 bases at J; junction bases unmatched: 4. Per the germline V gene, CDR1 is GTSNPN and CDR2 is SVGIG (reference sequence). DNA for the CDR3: TGTGCCTGGAGTTTCGGGACTAGCGCAGAGACCCAGTACTTC. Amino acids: CAWSFGTSAETQYF.

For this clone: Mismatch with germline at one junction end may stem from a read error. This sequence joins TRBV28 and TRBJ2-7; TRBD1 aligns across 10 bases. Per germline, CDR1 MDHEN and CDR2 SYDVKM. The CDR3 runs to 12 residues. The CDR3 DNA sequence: TGTGCCAGCAGTTTACAGACGGGACAGGGGCACTTC. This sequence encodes CASSLQTGQGHF. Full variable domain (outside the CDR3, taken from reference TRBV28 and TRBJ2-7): DVKVTQSSRYLVKRTGEKVFLECVQDMDHENMFWYRQDPGLGLRLIYFSYDVKMKEKGDIPEGYSVSREKKERFSLILESASTNQTSMYLCASSLQTGQGHFGPGTRLTVT.

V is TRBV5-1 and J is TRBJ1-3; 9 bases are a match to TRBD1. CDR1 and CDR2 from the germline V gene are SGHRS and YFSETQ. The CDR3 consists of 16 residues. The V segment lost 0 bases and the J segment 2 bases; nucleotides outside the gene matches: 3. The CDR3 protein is CASSLGQGVTGNTIYF. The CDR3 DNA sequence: TGCGCCAGCAGCTTGGGACAGGGGGTGACTGGAAACACCATATATTTT.

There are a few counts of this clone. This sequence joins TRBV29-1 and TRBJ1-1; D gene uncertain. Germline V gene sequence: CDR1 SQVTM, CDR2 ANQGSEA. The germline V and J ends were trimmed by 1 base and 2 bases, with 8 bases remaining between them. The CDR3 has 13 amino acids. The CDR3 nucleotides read TGCAGCGTTGAAGCTTTGGGAAACACTGAAGCTTTCTTT. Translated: CSVEALGNTEAFF.

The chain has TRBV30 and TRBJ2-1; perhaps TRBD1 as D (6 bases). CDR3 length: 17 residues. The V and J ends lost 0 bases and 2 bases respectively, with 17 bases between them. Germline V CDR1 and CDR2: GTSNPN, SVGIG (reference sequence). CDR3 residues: CAWSVLIGRGTYNEQFF. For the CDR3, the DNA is TGTGCCTGGAGTGTTCTAATAGGCAGGGGAACCTACAATGAGCAGTTCTTC.

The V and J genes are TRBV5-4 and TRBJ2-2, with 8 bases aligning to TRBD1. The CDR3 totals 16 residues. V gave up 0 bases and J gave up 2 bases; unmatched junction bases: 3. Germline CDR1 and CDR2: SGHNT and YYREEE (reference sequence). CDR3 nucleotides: TGTGCCAGCAGCTTGGAACAGGGGGGAAACACCGGGGAGCTGTTTTTT. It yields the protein CASSLEQGGNTGELFF.

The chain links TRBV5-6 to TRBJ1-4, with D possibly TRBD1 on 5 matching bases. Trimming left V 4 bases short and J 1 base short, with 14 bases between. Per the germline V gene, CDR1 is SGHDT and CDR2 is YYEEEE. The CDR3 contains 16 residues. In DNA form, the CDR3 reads TGTGCCAGCAGCACTGGGAGGGGTATAACTAATGAAAAACTGTTTTTT. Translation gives CASSTGRGITNEKLFF.

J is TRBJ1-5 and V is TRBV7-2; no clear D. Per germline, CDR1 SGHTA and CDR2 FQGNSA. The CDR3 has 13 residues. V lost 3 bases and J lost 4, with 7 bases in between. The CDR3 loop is CASSFSVNQPQHF. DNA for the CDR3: TGTGCCAGCAGCTTTAGCGTTAATCAGCCCCAGCATTTT. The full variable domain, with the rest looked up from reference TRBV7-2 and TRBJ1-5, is GAGVSQSPSNKVTEKGKDVELRCDPISGHTALYWYRQSLGQGLEFLIYFQGNSAPDKSGLPSDRFSAERTGGSVSTLTIQRTQQEDSAVYLCASSFSVNQPQHFGDGTRLSIL.

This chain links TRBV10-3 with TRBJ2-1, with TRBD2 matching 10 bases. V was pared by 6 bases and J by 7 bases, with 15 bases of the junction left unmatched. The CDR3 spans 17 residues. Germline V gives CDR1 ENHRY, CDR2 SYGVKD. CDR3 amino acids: CAIRILTAGGPGNEQFF. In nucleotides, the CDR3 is TGTGCCATCAGAATCCTTACAGCGGGGGGGCCGGGTAATGAGCAGTTCTTC.

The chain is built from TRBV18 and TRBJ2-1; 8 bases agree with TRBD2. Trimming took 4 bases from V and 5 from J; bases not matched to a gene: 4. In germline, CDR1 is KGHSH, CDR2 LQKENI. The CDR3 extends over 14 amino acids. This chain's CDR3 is CASSLRRGDNEQFF. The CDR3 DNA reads TGTGCCAGCTCACTTAGGCGGGGGGACAATGAGCAGTTCTTC.

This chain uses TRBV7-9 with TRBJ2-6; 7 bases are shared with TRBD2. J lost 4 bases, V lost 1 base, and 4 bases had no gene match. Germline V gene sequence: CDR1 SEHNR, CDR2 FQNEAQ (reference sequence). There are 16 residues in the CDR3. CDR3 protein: CASSLGRGDGANVLTF. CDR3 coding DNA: TGTGCCAGCAGCTTAGGACGGGGGGACGGGGCCAACGTCCTGACTTTC.